This TCR beta chain was sequenced for a study of T-cell reconstitution after alpha-beta-depleted transplantation in children. Overall study results and limits: Reportedly, alpha-beta T cells present about two months post-transplant originated from several hundred expanded clones of graft origin.

In germline, CDR1 is LGHNA, CDR2 YNFKEQ. The CDR3 has 15 residues. Trimming shortened V by 0 bases and J by 5 bases, and 13 bases separated the two germline ends. The library targeted TCRbeta and was prepared with unique molecular identifiers. A single record per CDR3 protein comes from TCRdb applying MiXCR to the PCR reads. The sample consists of about 200,000 distinct CDR3 sequences, approximately 6.3% of them appearing once. This clonotype has a count of ten or more. The antigen is unknown. Sample: PBMCs, taken before TCRalphabeta/CD19-depleted stem cell transplant. This chain joins TRBV4-2 and TRBJ2-5; the D is unclear. The TCR comes from a boy between 2 and 10 years old with acute lymphoblastic leukemia, due to receive a stem cell transplant. As DNA, the CDR3 is TGTGCCAGCAGCCAAGAATTAGGGTACCGGGAGACCCAGTACTTC. Translation gives CASSQELGYRETQYF.